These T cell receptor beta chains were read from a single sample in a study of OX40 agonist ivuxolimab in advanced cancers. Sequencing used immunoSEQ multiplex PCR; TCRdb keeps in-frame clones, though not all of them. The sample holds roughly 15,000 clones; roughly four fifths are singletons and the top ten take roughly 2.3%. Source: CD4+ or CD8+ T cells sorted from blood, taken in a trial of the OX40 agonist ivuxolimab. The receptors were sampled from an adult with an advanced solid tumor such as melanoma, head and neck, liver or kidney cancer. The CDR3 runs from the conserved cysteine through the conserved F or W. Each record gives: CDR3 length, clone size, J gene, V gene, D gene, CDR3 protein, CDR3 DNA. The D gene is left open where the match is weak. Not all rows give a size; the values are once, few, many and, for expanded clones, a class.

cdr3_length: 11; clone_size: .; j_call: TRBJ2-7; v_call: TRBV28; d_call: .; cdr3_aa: CASSQTYEQYF; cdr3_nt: TGTGCCAGCAGTCAGACCTACGAGCAGTACTTC
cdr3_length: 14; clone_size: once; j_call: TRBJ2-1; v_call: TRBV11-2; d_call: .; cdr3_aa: CASSFLPVGNEQFF; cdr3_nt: TGTGCCAGCAGCTTTCTTCCGGTGGGCAATGAGCAGTTCTTC
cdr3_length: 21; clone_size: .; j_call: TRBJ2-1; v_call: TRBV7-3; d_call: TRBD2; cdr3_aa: CASSLSPLRTSGSSSYNEQFF; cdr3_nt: TGTGCCAGCAGCTTAAGCCCCCTCCGGACTAGCGGGTCTAGCTCCTACAATGAGCAGTTCTTC
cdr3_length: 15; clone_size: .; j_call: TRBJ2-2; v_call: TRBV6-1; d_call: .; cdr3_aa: CASSERSGNTGELFF; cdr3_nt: TGTGCCAGCAGTGAACGTAGCGGGAACACCGGGGAGCTGTTTTTT
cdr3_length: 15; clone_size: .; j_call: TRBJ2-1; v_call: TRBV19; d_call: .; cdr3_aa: CASSIDRRYYNEQFF; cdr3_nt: TGTGCCAGTAGTATAGACCGGAGGTACTACAATGAGCAGTTCTTC
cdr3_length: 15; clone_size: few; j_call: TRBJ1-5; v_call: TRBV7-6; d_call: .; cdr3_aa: CASSLVGDSNQPQHF; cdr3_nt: TGTGCCAGCAGCTTAGTAGGGGATAGCAATCAGCCCCAGCATTTT
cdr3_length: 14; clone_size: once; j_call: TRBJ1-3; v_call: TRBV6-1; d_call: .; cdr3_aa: CASRSGSSGNTIYF; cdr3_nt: TGTGCCAGCAGGTCAGGGAGCTCTGGAAACACCATATATTTT
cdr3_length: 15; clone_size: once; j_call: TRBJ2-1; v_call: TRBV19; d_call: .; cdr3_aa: CASSPGGISYNEQFF; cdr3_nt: TGTGCCAGTAGCCCAGGGGGGATCTCCTACAATGAGCAGTTCTTC
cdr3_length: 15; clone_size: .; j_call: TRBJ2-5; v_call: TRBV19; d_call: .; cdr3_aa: CASTRKQGNIETQYF; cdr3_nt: TGTGCCAGTACCCGAAAACAGGGCAATATTGAGACCCAGTACTTC
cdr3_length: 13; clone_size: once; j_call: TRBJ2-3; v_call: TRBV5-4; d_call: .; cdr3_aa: CASSGTGTDTQYF; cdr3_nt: TGTGCCAGCAGCGGGACCGGCACAGATACGCAGTATTTT
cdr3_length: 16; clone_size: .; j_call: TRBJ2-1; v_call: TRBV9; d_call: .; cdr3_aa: CASSGDGGTSYNEQFF; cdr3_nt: TGTGCCAGCAGCGGGGATGGGGGGACCTCCTACAATGAGCAGTTCTTC
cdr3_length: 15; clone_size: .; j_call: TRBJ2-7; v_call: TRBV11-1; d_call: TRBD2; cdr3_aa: CASSLVGLEAAEQYF; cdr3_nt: TGTGCCAGCAGCTTAGTGGGACTAGAAGCCGCCGAGCAGTACTTC
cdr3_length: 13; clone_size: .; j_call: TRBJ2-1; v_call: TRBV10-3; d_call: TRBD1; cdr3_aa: CAIRTGEYNEQFF; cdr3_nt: TGTGCCATCCGGACAGGGGAATACAATGAGCAGTTCTTC
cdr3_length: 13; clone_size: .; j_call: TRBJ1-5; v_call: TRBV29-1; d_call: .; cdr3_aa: CSVVGEGNQPQHF; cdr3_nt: TGCAGCGTTGTCGGGGAGGGCAATCAGCCCCAGCATTTT
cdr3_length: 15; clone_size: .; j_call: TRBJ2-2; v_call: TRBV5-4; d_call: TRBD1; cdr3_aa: CASSEGQGFTGELFF; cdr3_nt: TGTGCCAGCAGCGAGGGACAGGGCTTCACCGGGGAGCTGTTTTTT
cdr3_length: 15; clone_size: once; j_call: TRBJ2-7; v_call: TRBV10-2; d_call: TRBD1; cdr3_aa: CASSEPDRDSYEQYF; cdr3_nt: TGCGCCAGCAGTGAGCCGGACAGGGACTCCTACGAGCAGTACTTC
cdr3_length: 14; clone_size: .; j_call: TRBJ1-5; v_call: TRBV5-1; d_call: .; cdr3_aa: CASSLAGPGQPQHF; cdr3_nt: TGCGCCAGCAGCTTGGCGGGTCCGGGTCAGCCCCAGCATTTT
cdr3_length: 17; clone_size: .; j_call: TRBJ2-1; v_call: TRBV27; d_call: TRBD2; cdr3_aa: CASSREGVPGFFNEQFF; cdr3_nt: TGTGCCAGCAGTCGGGAGGGGGTACCCGGCTTCTTCAATGAGCAGTTCTTC
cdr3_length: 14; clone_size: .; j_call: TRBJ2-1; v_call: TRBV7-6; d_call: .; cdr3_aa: CASSLGSPNNEQFF; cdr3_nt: TGTGCCAGCAGCTTGGGGTCCCCAAACAATGAGCAGTTCTTC
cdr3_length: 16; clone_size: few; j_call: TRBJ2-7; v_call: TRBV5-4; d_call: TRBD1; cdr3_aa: CASRPVSGTGVGEQYF; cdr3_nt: TGTGCCAGCAGACCAGTTTCCGGGACAGGGGTGGGGGAGCAGTACTTC
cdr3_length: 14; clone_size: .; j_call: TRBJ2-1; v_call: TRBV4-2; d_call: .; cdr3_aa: CASSRENSGNEQFF; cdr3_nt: TGTGCCAGCAGCCGGGAGAATAGCGGAAATGAGCAGTTCTTC
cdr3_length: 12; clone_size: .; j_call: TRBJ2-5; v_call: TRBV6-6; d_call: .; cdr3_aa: CASTLGRETQYF; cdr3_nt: TGTGCCAGCACCCTGGGTCGCGAGACCCAGTACTTC
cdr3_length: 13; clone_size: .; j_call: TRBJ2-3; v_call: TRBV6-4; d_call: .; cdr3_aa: CASSDPSTDTQYF; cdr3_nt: TGTGCCAGCAGTGACCCCAGCACAGATACGCAGTATTTT
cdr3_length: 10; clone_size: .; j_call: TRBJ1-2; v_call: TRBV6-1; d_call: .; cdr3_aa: CASRRGGYTF; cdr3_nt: TGTGCCAGCAGGCGAGGTGGCTACACCTTC
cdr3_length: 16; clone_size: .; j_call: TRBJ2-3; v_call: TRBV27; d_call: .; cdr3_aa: CASSFWDNLSTDTQYF; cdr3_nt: TGTGCCAGCAGTTTCTGGGACAATCTAAGCACAGATACGCAGTATTTT